The 4 T cell receptor beta chains below all came from one sample that was sequenced in a study of shared clonotypes between healthy human individuals. Sequenced by immunoSEQ multiplex PCR; TCRdb stores in-frame clones only, minus some. This sample has around 370,000 clones, with roughly 96% found just once. The sample consisted of memory CD8+ T cells sorted from blood. This sample's subset: CD45RO+ cells pooled with CCR7-negative TemRA cells. The receptors derive from a man in his thirties or forties in good health.

The chain uses TRBV18 and TRBJ2-7; D is possibly TRBD1 (6 bases). The CDR3 is 14 amino acids. The germline V and J ends were trimmed by 3 bases and 2 bases, with 11 bases remaining between them. Germline-derived CDR1 and CDR2 are KGHSH and LQKENI. The CDR3, as DNA: TGTGCCAGCTCACCTCCGGGACACGCCTACGAGCAGTACTTC. Protein: CASSPPGHAYEQYF.

The gene calls are TRBV2 and TRBJ2-7; 8 positions match TRBD1. The germline V gene encodes CDR1 SNHLY and CDR2 FYNNEI. This CDR3 contains 14 residues. J gave up 2 bases and V 8 bases, and 8 bases lay outside the gene matches. CDR3 residues: CASAVRDRPYEQYF. In nucleotides, the CDR3 is TGTGCCAGCGCCGTTAGGGACAGGCCCTACGAGCAGTACTTC.

This chain links TRBV9 with TRBJ2-3; a possible D gene is TRBD2 (5 bases). Looked up from germline, CDR1 is SGDLS and CDR2 is YYNGEE. The V end lost 0 bases, the J end lost 1 base, and 15 bases lay between the germline ends. This CDR3 has 17 residues. This CDR3 reads CASSVEMGSLGTDTQYF. The CDR3 DNA is TGTGCCAGCAGCGTAGAAATGGGGAGTCTGGGCACAGATACGCAGTATTTT.

The J gene is TRBJ2-3, the V gene TRBV18, with D maybe TRBD2 (6 bases). CDR3 length: 16 amino acids. Trimming left V 3 bases short and J 4 bases short, with 17 bases between. Germline V gene lookup returns CDR1 KGHSH and CDR2 LQKENI. The chain's CDR3 is CASSPLTSSGADTQYF. CDR3 sequence (DNA): TGTGCCAGCTCACCTCTAACTAGCTCGGGGGCAGATACGCAGTATTTT.